This T cell receptor (beta chain) was obtained from a study of shared clonotypes between healthy human individuals. Whole-study results and caveats: The low donor count limited represented genetic and exposure-history diversity.

V was clipped by 4 bases and J by 8 bases, with 9 bases between them. CDR3 length: 11 amino acids. Germline lookup yields CDR1 MDHEN and CDR2 SYDVKM. The repertoire was sequenced with immunoSEQ multiplex PCR; TCRdb's copy has only in-frame clones and lacks some. The profile shows about 480,000 clones, around 79% of them singletons. Comment on this clone: Its matching antigen is unknown.

Sequencing was performed on PBMCs. This chain joins TRBV28 and TRBJ2-7, with D hard to call. This TCR was recovered from a woman in her thirties or forties in good health. Some clones in this sample may be carry-over from other donors' samples. CDR3 residues: CASSSPGKQYF. CDR3 nucleotide sequence: TGTGCCAGCAGTTCACCAGGCAAGCAGTACTTC.